This T cell receptor (beta chain) was sequenced in a study of T-cell memory formation after mild COVID-19. This clonotype was seen a handful of times. Antigen unknown. TCRdb ran MiXCR on the 5' RACE reads and lists one entry per CDR3 protein. The data show just over 400,000 distinct CDR3 sequences, 20% to 30% seen once. In germline, CDR1 is GTSNPN, CDR2 SVGIG (reference sequence). Trimming removed 1 base from V and 0 bases from J, with 3 bases in between. CDR3 length: 12 residues. Regarding the study as a whole: Memory sampled before infection contained some responding clones, suggesting cross-reactive memory joined.

Input material: PBMCs or a T cell subset sorted from them (not recorded which). The TCR originated in an adult woman who had mild COVID-19 (a few samples of this study predate the infection). Cell type and time point are not known. The chain employs TRBV30 and TRBJ1-1, with D hard to call. CDR3 loop: CAWSELNTEAFF. Here the CDR3 DNA reads TGTGCCTGGAGTGAGTTGAACACTGAAGCTTTCTTT.